This T cell receptor beta chain is from a study of CD8 T cells in Susac syndrome. Study-level points and caveats: That the number of individuals in its TCR sequencing and HLA analysis was relatively small was acknowledged by the study.

Random hexamers served to reverse transcribe roughly 0.45 to 1 ug RNA. Multiplex immunoSEQ PCR targeted 54 Vbeta and 13 Jbeta TCR beta segments. MiXCR was run by TCRdb on the immunoSEQ multiplex PCR reads, yielding one entry per CDR3 protein. The repertoire holds around 130,000 distinct CDR3 sequences, with about 95% as singletons. Details on this clonotype: Its antigen remains unknown.

The V gene's germline CDR1 is LNHNV and CDR2 YYDKDF (reference sequence). Unmatched junction bases numbered 11, after V lost 5 bases and J lost 4 bases. There are 15 residues in the CDR3. V gene TRBV15 combines with J gene TRBJ2-7; 7 bases match TRBD1. Input material: CD8+ T cells from PBMCs. The sequence derives from a human donor with Susac syndrome. CDR3 region: CATSHPTGNLYEQYF. CDR3 in DNA: TGTGCCACCAGCCACCCGACAGGGAATCTATACGAGCAGTACTTC. Combining the CDR3 with reference TRBV15 and TRBJ2-7 gives the whole variable domain DAMVIQNPRYQVTQFGKPVTLSCSQTLNHNVMYWYQQKSSQAPKLLFHYYDKDFNNEADTPDNFQSRRPNTSFCFLDIRSPGLGDTAMYLCATSHPTGNLYEQYFGPGTRLTVT.